This T cell receptor (beta chain) was profiled in a study of blood T cells in healthy people across ages. In this sample, this clonotype turned up once. This CDR3 spans 15 amino acids. V gave up 9 bases and J gave up 14 bases; unmatched junction bases: 22. Germline CDR1 reads MNHEY; CDR2 reads SMNVEV (reference sequence). Primed by a sample-barcoded 5' primer and a J-beta primer mix, a second PCR proceeded for roughly 6 to 12 cycles. Via MiXCR, TCRdb re-called the 5' RACE reads, giving one row per CDR3 protein. The sample holds about 1.8 million distinct CDR3 sequences, 49% seen once. Per individual sample, total RNA of at least 6 micrograms was extracted.

The chain has TRBV27 and TRBJ1-5; 7 nucleotides match TRBD1. This TCR came from a woman aged 40-49 years in good health. The sample comprised blood. The CDR3 here is CARRSGGTATVVEHF. The CDR3 region has the DNA TGTGCCAGGAGATCCGGCGGGACAGCTACTGTGGTTGAGCATTTT.